This T cell receptor (beta chain) is from a study of blood T cell repertoires in COVID-19. On the study more broadly: Some COVID-19 samples were acute and others convalescent; all came from the United States, Italy and Spain. Sources were T cells, B-cell-depleted T cells, or PBMCs; the material itself was cDNA or gDNA.

With 6 bases clipped from V and 0 bases from J, the junction kept 11 bases outside the gene matches. Looked up from germline, CDR1 is SGHAT and CDR2 is FQNNGV. CDR3 length equals 18 residues. In the original processing: Reference gene primer amplification gave nucleated cell count estimates. This table comes from immunoSEQ multiplex PCR, and its TCRdb copy is limited to in-frame clones, with some not included. That table supplies the V and J calls and clone size; D and trimming were determined from the DNA. The data show under 130,000 clones, approximately 79% seen once. This TCR was recovered from a man between 65 and 79 years old with active or convalescent COVID-19. The J gene is TRBJ2-1, the V gene TRBV11-2; TRBD2 matches at 10 bases. Sequenced: peripheral blood. The CDR3 sequence is CASRRLAGAGLSYNEQFF. Here the CDR3 DNA reads TGTGCCAGCAGGAGGCTAGCGGGAGCCGGACTCTCCTACAATGAGCAGTTCTTC. The entire variable domain, with the rest obtained from reference TRBV11-2 and TRBJ2-1, is as follows: EAGVAQSPRYKIIEKRQSVAFWCNPISGHATLYWYQQILGQGPKLLIQFQNNGVVDDSQLPKDRFSAERLKGVDSTLKIQPAKLEDSAVYLCASRRLAGAGLSYNEQFFGPGTRLTVL.